This TCR beta chain was recorded in a study of blood T cell repertoires in COVID-19. The germline V gene encodes CDR1 GTSNPN and CDR2 SVGIG (reference sequence). Trimming took 3 bases from V and 8 from J; bases not matched to a gene: 10. This CDR3 has 14 amino acids. As originally analysed: Amplifying reference gene primers gave estimates of nucleated cell counts. Sequencing was performed with immunoSEQ multiplex PCR; in TCRdb, only in-frame clones are kept and a portion is missing. That table gives V, J and clone size, and the DNA gave D and trimming. The data hold over 85,000 clones, with approximately 85% observed a single time.

The sequence was obtained from a human donor in a cohort sampled during active COVID-19. Source material: peripheral blood. The rearrangement uses TRBV30 and TRBJ2-1; TRBD1 matches 7 bases. The CDR3 protein is CAWSGLLGGYEQFF. DNA for the CDR3: TGTGCCTGGAGCGGGCTCTTAGGGGGCTATGAGCAGTTCTTC.